The 31 T cell receptor beta chains below all came from one sample that was sequenced in a study of neurological immune-mediated disorders. TCRdb independently ran MiXCR on the 5' RACE reads; one entry per CDR3 protein. The sample has tens of thousands of distinct CDR3 sequences; almost 3.5% are singletons. Sequenced input: PBMCs. These receptors all stem from a man aged 40-49 years with multiple sclerosis.

This clonotype was seen at least ten times. The CDR3 loop reads CAWSPWDRDQPQHF. The CDR3 DNA reads as TGTGCCTGGAGCCCCTGGGACAGGGATCAGCCCCAGCATTTT. V gene TRBV30 combines with J gene TRBJ1-5; TRBD1 matches at 9 bases. Germline V CDR1 and CDR2: GTSNPN, SVGIG (reference sequence). The CDR3 runs to 14 residues. V shed 3 bases, J shed 5 bases, and the junction held 5 bases outside the gene matches.

This clonotype was detected many times. J is TRBJ1-5 and V is TRBV6-5, with D maybe TRBD1 (6 bases). Germline values: CDR1 MNHEY, CDR2 SVGAGI. CDR3 length: 14 residues. V was cut by 2 bases and J by 8 bases, with 13 bases left in between. CDR3 protein: CASSYRQGREPQHF. The CDR3 DNA reads as TGTGCCAGCAGTTACCGTCAGGGGAGGGAGCCCCAGCATTTT.

The chain uses TRBV20-1 and TRBJ2-7; the D is unclear. CDR3 length equals 14 residues. Germline CDR1 is DFQATT and CDR2 is SNEGSKA (reference sequence). V gave up 5 bases and J gave up 2 bases, with 16 bases separating them. CDR3 sequence: CSAGGSSGAYEQYF. In nucleotides, the CDR3 is TGCAGTGCTGGCGGCAGCTCTGGGGCCTACGAGCAGTACTTC.

This clonotype was seen at least ten times. The chain recombines TRBV5-1 with TRBJ2-2; D assignment may be TRBD1 or TRBD2 (5 bases each). The germline V and J ends were trimmed by 3 bases and 4 bases, with 19 bases remaining between them. Germline CDR1 SGHRS, CDR2 YFSETQ. The CDR3 consists of 17 residues. The CDR3 nucleotides read TGCGCCAGCAGCTCGTCTCCTGGGGGAGATGGCACCGGGGAGCTGTTTTTT. It encodes CASSSSPGGDGTGELFF.

There are many counts of this clonotype. This chain joins TRBV5-6 and TRBJ2-7, with D perhaps TRBD1 (5 bases). V lost 4 bases, J lost 3 bases, and 11 bases lay in between. This CDR3 contains 13 residues. The germline CDR1 and CDR2 sequences are SGHDT and YYEEEE. CDR3 sequence: CASSATVNYEQYF. CDR3 DNA sequence: TGTGCCAGCAGCGCGACAGTAAACTACGAGCAGTACTTC.

This clonotype was counted at least ten times. The chain recombines TRBV7-2 with TRBJ2-1; D uncertain. The CDR3 sequence is 13 residues long. Per germline, CDR1 SGHTA and CDR2 FQGNSA. The germline V and J ends were trimmed by 1 base and 4 bases, with 5 bases remaining between them. The CDR3: CASSLVLYNEQFF. CDR3 DNA: TGTGCCAGCAGCTTAGTGCTTTACAATGAGCAGTTCTTC.

This clonotype was counted at least ten times. V usage is TRBV3-1 and J usage is TRBJ1-5, with TRBD1 matching 10 bases. In germline, CDR1 is LGHDT, CDR2 YNNKEL (reference sequence). CDR3 length: 16 amino acids. The V segment lost 4 bases and the J segment 4 bases; nucleotides outside the gene matches: 7. CDR3 sequence: CASSPSDRGLNQPQHF. CDR3 sequence (DNA): TGTGCCAGCAGCCCCTCCGACAGGGGGCTGAATCAGCCCCAGCATTTT.

The sample holds many counts of this clonotype. The chain couples TRBV25-1 to TRBJ2-6; D could derive from TRBD1 or TRBD2 (5 bases each). The CDR3 runs 18 residues. The V end was cut by 4 bases, the J end by 1 base, with 17 bases between. Germline CDR1 reads MGHDK; CDR2 reads SYGVNS. The CDR3 bases are TGTGCCAGCAGTGTATTGGGGGATTCAAGGTCTGGGGCCAACGTCCTGACTTTC. Its protein is CASSVLGDSRSGANVLTF.

This clonotype was picked up many times. V gene TRBV20-1 combines with J gene TRBJ2-5; no definite D call. Germline V gene lookup returns CDR1 DFQATT and CDR2 SNEGSKA (reference sequence). This CDR3 contains 12 residues. V lost 6 bases and J 6 bases, leaving 14 bases between the germline ends. In DNA, the CDR3 is TGCAGTGCCAGGACCCCGGGCCAGACCCAGTACTTC. It translates to CSARTPGQTQYF.

With respect to this clonotype: A much larger clone lies one base from this, so it may be a read error. This chain links TRBV6-2 or TRBV6-3 with TRBJ1-5; D is ambiguous. Germline CDR1 and CDR2: MNHEY and SVGEGT. The CDR3 extends over 15 amino acids. CDR3 in DNA: TGTGCCAGCAGTTCGAGGATCGTTAGCAATCAGCACCAGCATTTT. Amino acid sequence: CASSSRIVSNQHQHF.

This clonotype appeared many times. J is TRBJ1-2 and V is TRBV10-3, with D possibly being TRBD1 (6 bases). The germline V and J ends were trimmed by 10 bases and 4 bases, with 25 bases remaining between them. Germline-derived CDR1 and CDR2 are ENHRY and SYGVKD. The CDR3 totals 16 residues. CDR3 bases: TGTGCCAGCACTACGCCACAGGGACTTCTCAGCTATGGCTACACCTTC. Protein: CASTTPQGLLSYGYTF.

Ten or more counts support this clonotype. This chain links TRBV5-8 with TRBJ2-3; 7 bases map to TRBD1. Looked up from germline, CDR1 is SGHTS and CDR2 is YDEGEE. J gave up 3 bases and V 2 bases, and 6 bases lay outside the gene matches. This CDR3 is built from 15 residues. The CDR3 nucleotides are TGTGCCAGCAGCTTACAGGGGCGGAGTACAGATACGCAGTATTTT. This translates into CASSLQGRSTDTQYF.

This clonotype has a count of ten or more. V is TRBV5-1 and J is TRBJ1-1; tentatively, D is TRBD1 (5 bases). This CDR3 has 11 amino acids. V dropped 4 bases and J dropped 11 bases, with 12 bases sitting between them. Germline V lookup: CDR1 SGHRS, CDR2 YFSETQ. This chain's CDR3 is CASSPGMGAFF. The DNA for the CDR3 is TGCGCCAGCAGCCCAGGGATGGGCGCTTTCTTT.

The sample holds many counts of this clonotype. The chain is built from TRBV7-8 and TRBJ2-7; perhaps TRBD1 as D (6 bases). The CDR3 runs 16 residues. Germline values: CDR1 SGHVS, CDR2 FQNEAQ. V was cut by 1 base and J by 0 bases, with 13 bases left in between. The CDR3 nucleotides are TGTGCCAGCAGCTTAGAGGCAGGGGAGTCCTCCTACGAGCAGTACTTC. It codes for CASSLEAGESSYEQYF.

This clonotype was detected ten times or more. V is TRBV30 and J is TRBJ2-1, with 12 positions matching TRBD2. The CDR3 length is 13 residues. V shed 0 bases and J 10 bases; nucleotides not matched to a gene: 1. The germline gives CDR1 GTSNPN, CDR2 SVGIG (reference sequence). The CDR3 bases are TGTGCCTGGAGTGTTCTAGCGGGAGGGGAGCAGTTCTTC. This codes for CAWSVLAGGEQFF. The variable domain in full, with the rest retrieved from reference TRBV30 and TRBJ2-1, is SQTIHQWPATLVQPVGSPLSLECTVEGTSNPNLYWYRQAAGRGLQLLFYSVGIGQISSEVPQNLSASRPQDRQFILSSKKLLLSDSGFYLCAWSVLAGGEQFFGPGTRLTVL.

This clonotype was picked up many times. V gene TRBV20-1 combines with J gene TRBJ1-2; D perhaps matches TRBD1 (5 bases). The CDR3 consists of 14 residues. Germline lookup yields CDR1 DFQATT and CDR2 SNEGSKA (reference sequence). V lost 0 bases and J 1 base, leaving 9 bases between the germline ends. CDR3 residues: CSAREGRFNYGYTF. The CDR3 bases are TGCAGTGCTAGAGAGGGACGTTTTAACTATGGCTACACCTTC.

In its sample, this clonotype was seen many times. The V and J genes are TRBV6-5 and TRBJ1-5; D gene ambiguous. The CDR3 has 14 amino acids. CDR1 MNHEY and CDR2 SVGAGI come from the germline V gene. The ends were cut back, 5 bases at V and 2 bases at J, with 10 bases in the middle. The CDR3 nucleotides are TGTGCCAGCAGTCCGACAAGTGGCAATCAGCCCCAGCATTTT. Translating it yields CASSPTSGNQPQHF.

This clonotype was recorded many times. This chain joins TRBV5-1 and TRBJ2-7, with 8 positions matching TRBD2. The CDR3 runs to 14 residues. CDR1 is SGHRS, CDR2 YFSETQ, per germline. The trim removed 0 bases at V and 4 bases at J, leaving 3 bases unmatched. In nucleotides, the CDR3 is TGCGCCAGCAGCTTGGTTGCGGGGGGTTACGAGCAGTACTTC. As protein: CASSLVAGGYEQYF.

In this sample, this clonotype turned up many times. The chain is built from TRBV20-1 and TRBJ2-2; D remains unclear. This CDR3 contains 16 residues. Germline assignment: CDR1 DFQATT and CDR2 SNEGSKA (reference sequence). V was cut by 4 bases and J by 4 bases, with 19 bases left in between. The DNA of the CDR3 is TGCAGTGCTACGCAAGAGTTCATGGACCGCACCGGGGAGCTGTTTTTT. Its protein product is CSATQEFMDRTGELFF.

This clonotype was recorded at least ten times. The chain joins TRBV20-1 to TRBJ1-5; D not certain. The CDR3 has 13 amino acids. Per germline, CDR1 DFQATT and CDR2 SNEGSKA (reference sequence). The V end lost 1 base, the J end lost 3 bases, and 7 bases lay between the germline ends. The CDR3 DNA reads as TGCAGTGCTAGAGGGGCGGCCAATCAGCCCCAGCATTTT. Its protein is CSARGAANQPQHF.

This clonotype occurred many times. The rearrangement uses TRBV30 and TRBJ1-5; D might be TRBD1 (5 bases). The germline V and J ends were trimmed by 2 bases and 4 bases, with 9 bases remaining between them. This CDR3 comprises 13 residues. Germline CDR1 GTSNPN, CDR2 SVGIG (reference sequence). CDR3 nucleotides: TGTGCCTGGAGTCCCCAGGGAAATCAGCCCCAGCATTTT. Its protein product is CAWSPQGNQPQHF.

This clonotype has at least ten counts. This chain connects TRBV5-1 to TRBJ2-7; D call uncertain. Germline lookup yields CDR1 SGHRS and CDR2 YFSETQ. The ends were cut back, 4 bases at V and 2 bases at J, with 10 bases in the middle. This CDR3 is 13 amino acids long. The CDR3 loop reads CASSGTLPYEQYF. The CDR3 DNA sequence: TGCGCCAGCAGCGGCACGCTCCCCTACGAGCAGTACTTC.

This clonotype was recorded at least ten times. This chain uses TRBV20-1 with TRBJ1-4, with D tentatively TRBD1 (6 bases). The CDR3 contains 16 residues. Germline V gene data show CDR1 as DFQATT and CDR2 as SNEGSKA (reference sequence). V was cut by 1 base and J by 8 bases, with 20 bases left in between. CDR3 amino acids: CSARAILDSTREKLFF. DNA of the CDR3: TGCAGTGCTAGAGCTATCCTGGACAGTACGAGAGAAAAACTGTTTTTT.

In this sample, this clonotype turned up many times. The rearrangement uses TRBV20-1 and TRBJ2-7; the D call may be TRBD1 or TRBD2 (7 bases each). V was clipped by 3 bases and J by 6 bases, with 18 bases between them. In germline, CDR1 is DFQATT, CDR2 SNEGSKA (reference sequence). This CDR3 contains 14 residues. CDR3 in DNA: TGCAGTGCTAGTGTGGCAGGCAGGGGGGGCGAGCAGTACTTC. Its translation: CSASVAGRGGEQYF.

Many counts were recorded for this clonotype. The chain has TRBV15 and TRBJ2-4, with D perhaps given as TRBD1 or TRBD2 (5 bases each). Germline V CDR1 and CDR2: LNHNV, YYDKDF (reference sequence). The ends were cut back, 3 bases at V and 0 bases at J, with 15 bases in the middle. The CDR3 has 17 amino acids. CDR3 nucleotide sequence: TGTGCCACCAGCAGGACGGGACCCCAATTAGCCAAAAACATTCAGTACTTC. It encodes CATSRTGPQLAKNIQYF.

Ten or more counts support this clonotype. The rearrangement uses TRBV29-1 and TRBJ1-1; TRBD1 agrees at 7 bases. Germline V gives CDR1 SQVTM, CDR2 ANQGSEA. J gave up 4 bases and V 5 bases, and 7 bases lay outside the gene matches. The CDR3 spans 13 residues. The CDR3 reads CSVRGQPTTEAFF. In DNA, the CDR3 is TGCAGCGTTCGGGGACAGCCGACCACTGAAGCTTTCTTT.

The sample holds many counts of this clonotype. The V call is TRBV3-1, the J call TRBJ2-7; TRBD2 might be the D (6 bases). The CDR3 is made up of 16 amino acids. Trimming shortened V by 1 base and J by 2 bases, and 15 bases separated the two germline ends. Germline assignment: CDR1 LGHDT and CDR2 YNNKEL (reference sequence). The CDR3 sequence: CASSQAAGRETYEQYF. CDR3 sequence (DNA): TGTGCCAGCAGCCAAGCCGCGGGACGGGAGACCTACGAGCAGTACTTC.

This clonotype was picked up many times. This chain links TRBV20-1 with TRBJ1-5; 7 nucleotides align to TRBD1. CDR3 length equals 13 residues. Per the germline V gene, CDR1 is DFQATT and CDR2 is SNEGSKA (reference sequence). After removal of 5 bases from V and 5 bases from J, the junction contained 6 bases not matched to a gene. CDR3 protein: CSALTQGDQPQHF. The CDR3 DNA sequence: TGCAGTGCTCTGACCCAGGGGGATCAGCCCCAGCATTTT.

This clonotype showed up many times. This CDR3 is CASSVIKDTQYF. The CDR3 nucleotides are TGTGCCAGCAGCGTGATTAAGGATACGCAGTATTTT. The chain recombines TRBV6-6 with TRBJ2-3; D unclear. In germline, CDR1 is MNHNY, CDR2 SVGAGI (reference sequence). The CDR3 is 12 residues long. V lost 6 bases, J lost 6 bases, and 10 bases lay in between.

This clonotype was observed many times. The J gene is TRBJ2-1, the V gene TRBV5-6; 8 nucleotides match TRBD2. Germline CDR1 and CDR2: SGHDT and YYEEEE. The CDR3 sequence is 14 residues long. Unmatched junction bases numbered 7, after V lost 4 bases and J lost 7 bases. This chain's CDR3 is CASSPEVAGNEQFF. CDR3 in DNA: TGTGCCAGCAGCCCCGAGGTAGCGGGAAATGAGCAGTTCTTC.

In its sample, this clonotype was seen many times. The chain joins TRBV27 to TRBJ1-1, with D maybe TRBD1 (5 bases). This CDR3 has 14 residues. V lost 6 bases to trimming and J lost 5 bases, with 16 bases between them. The germline V gene has CDR1 MNHEY and CDR2 SMNVEV (reference sequence). The CDR3 DNA reads as TGTGCCAGCAGCTTAGGGTTGGGGGAGACTGAAGCTTTCTTT. Encoded protein: CASSLGLGETEAFF.